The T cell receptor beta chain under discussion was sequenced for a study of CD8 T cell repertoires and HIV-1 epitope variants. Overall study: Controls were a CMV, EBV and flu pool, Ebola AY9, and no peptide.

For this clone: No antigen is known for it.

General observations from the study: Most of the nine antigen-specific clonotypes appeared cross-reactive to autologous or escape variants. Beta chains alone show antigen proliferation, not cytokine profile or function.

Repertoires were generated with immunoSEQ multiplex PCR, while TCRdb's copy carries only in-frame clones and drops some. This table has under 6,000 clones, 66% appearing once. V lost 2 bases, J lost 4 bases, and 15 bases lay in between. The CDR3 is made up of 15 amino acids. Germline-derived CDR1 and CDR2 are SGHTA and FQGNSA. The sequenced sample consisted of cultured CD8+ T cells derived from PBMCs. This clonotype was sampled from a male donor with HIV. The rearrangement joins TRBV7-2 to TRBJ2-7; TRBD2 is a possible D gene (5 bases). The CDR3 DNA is TGTGCCAGCAGCTTACACAGCGGAGGATTGTACGAGCAGTACTTC. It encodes CASSLHSGGLYEQYF.